The rows below give T cell receptor beta chains drawn from one sample of a study of Graves' ophthalmopathy and Graves' hyperthyroidism. TCRdb reanalysed the multiplex PCR reads using MiXCR and keeps one entry per CDR3 protein. The data contain some 210,000 distinct CDR3 sequences, over 25% of them singletons. Sequenced material: peripheral blood. These receptors came from a man aged 50-59 years with Graves' ophthalmopathy. Both conserved end residues are part of each CDR3. The D gene is left open where the match is weak. Not all rows give a size; the values are once, few, many and, for expanded clones, a class.

CDR3 protein | CDR3 DNA | J gene | D gene | CDR3 length | clone size | V gene
CASTSSANTGELFF | TGTGCCAGCACCAGCTCGGCGAACACCGGGGAGCTGTTTTTT | TRBJ2-2 | . | 14 | many | TRBV6-1
CASSSLGDHSYEQYF | TGTGCCAGCAGTTCCTTGGGGGACCACTCCTACGAGCAGTACTTC | TRBJ2-7 | . | 15 | . | TRBV28
CASSPLGRSEQYF | TGTGCCAGCAGCCCCCTGGGAAGGTCCGAGCAGTACTTC | TRBJ2-7 | . | 13 | many | TRBV27
CASSYMVRSDGHTYEQYF | TGTGCCAGCAGTTACATGGTTCGCTCTGACGGTCACACCTACGAGCAGTACTTC | TRBJ2-7 | . | 18 | many | TRBV6-2/TRBV6-3
CASRQAGGTGELFF | TGTGCCAGCAGGCAAGCGGGAGGAACCGGGGAGCTGTTTTTT | TRBJ2-2 | TRBD2 | 14 | many | TRBV28
CASSIGKNYGYTF | TGTGCCAGCAGTATCGGGAAGAACTATGGCTACACCTTC | TRBJ1-2 | . | 13 | few | TRBV12-3/TRBV12-4
CASSGGRGYEQYF | TGTGCCAGCAGCGGGGGCCGGGGTTACGAGCAGTACTTC | TRBJ2-7 | . | 13 | many | TRBV7-9
CASSPAPGIETQYF | TGTGCCAGCAGCCCAGCCCCAGGGATAGAGACCCAGTACTTC | TRBJ2-5 | . | 14 | few | TRBV7-8
CSASEQGGTGELFF | TGCAGTGCTAGTGAACAGGGCGGGACCGGGGAGCTGTTTTTT | TRBJ2-2 | . | 14 | many | TRBV20-1
CASSLDSDVDAAFF | TGTGCCAGCAGCTTAGATTCCGATGTGGACGCGGCTTTCTTT | TRBJ1-1 | . | 14 | many | TRBV7-2
CASSLTLAGAVTGELFF | TGTGCCAGCAGTTTGACTCTAGCGGGAGCGGTCACCGGGGAGCTGTTTTTT | TRBJ2-2 | TRBD2 | 17 | many | TRBV12-3/TRBV12-4
CASSLAGATEQYF | TGTGCCAGCAGCTTAGCGGGAGCGACTGAGCAGTACTTC | TRBJ2-7 | TRBD2 | 13 | many | TRBV6-5
CSARSGQGNIQYF | TGCAGTGCCAGATCGGGGCAAGGGAACATTCAGTACTTC | TRBJ2-4 | . | 13 | many | TRBV20-1
CASSLEGTRNTEAFF | TGTGCCAGCAGTTTAGAGGGGACGAGGAACACTGAAGCTTTCTTT | TRBJ1-1 | . | 15 | many | TRBV28
CASSQGQAEAFF | TGTGCCAGCAGCCAGGGGCAAGCTGAAGCTTTCTTT | TRBJ1-1 | . | 12 | . | TRBV6-1
CASSSGLTNEQYF | TGTGCCAGCAGTTCAGGGTTGACCAACGAGCAGTACTTC | TRBJ2-7 | . | 13 | many | TRBV28
CASSTAGGGVETQYF | TGTGCCAGCAGCACAGCGGGAGGGGGGGTAGAGACCCAGTACTTC | TRBJ2-5 | TRBD2 | 15 | . | TRBV27
CASSEGYTEAFF | TGTGCCAGCAGTGAGGGATACACTGAAGCTTTCTTT | TRBJ1-1 | . | 12 | many | TRBV2
CASNGGTGVNEQYF | TGTGCCAGCAACGGAGGGACAGGGGTAAACGAGCAGTACTTC | TRBJ2-7 | TRBD1 | 14 | many | TRBV11-2
CASSPTSGPDAYNSPLHF | TGTGCCAGCAGCCCCACGTCAGGACCGGACGCCTATAATTCACCCCTCCACTTT | TRBJ1-6 | . | 18 | many | TRBV9
CASSIGDGPYEQYF | TGTGCCAGTAGTATAGGCGACGGCCCCTACGAGCAGTACTTC | TRBJ2-7 | . | 14 | many | TRBV19
CASSFAGQRGTYEQYF | TGTGCCAGCAGTTTCGCTGGGCAGCGGGGGACCTACGAGCAGTACTTC | TRBJ2-7 | TRBD2 | 16 | . | TRBV28
CASRIQQLSYGYTF | TGTGCCAGCAGGATACAGCAATTATCCTATGGCTACACCTTC | TRBJ1-2 | . | 14 | . | TRBV28
CASSQDRTNSGNTIYF | TGTGCCAGCAGCCAAGATAGGACGAACTCTGGAAACACCATATATTTT | TRBJ1-3 | . | 16 | many | TRBV4-2
CASSLERRGPYGYTF | TGTGCCAGCAGTTTAGAGAGGAGGGGTCCCTATGGCTACACCTTC | TRBJ1-2 | . | 15 | many | TRBV12-3/TRBV12-4
CASSPQGLYGYTF | TGTGCCAGCAGCCCTCAGGGGCTCTATGGCTACACCTTC | TRBJ1-2 | . | 13 | many | TRBV7-6
CASSPRAVNTGELFF | TGTGCCAGCAGCCCCCGGGCCGTCAACACCGGGGAGCTGTTTTTT | TRBJ2-2 | . | 15 | many | TRBV7-8
CASSSSRAINTEAFF | TGTGCCAGCAGTAGTTCCAGGGCGATAAACACTGAAGCTTTCTTT | TRBJ1-1 | . | 15 | . | TRBV6-1
CASSYGLAAYQETQYF | TGTGCCAGCAGTTACGGACTAGCGGCCTACCAAGAGACCCAGTACTTC | TRBJ2-5 | TRBD2 | 16 | . | TRBV6-2/TRBV6-3
CSVVTGRGEQYF | TGCAGCGTTGTGACAGGTCGAGGCGAGCAGTACTTC | TRBJ2-7 | . | 12 | many | TRBV29-1
CASSRGTGSGNQPQHF | TGTGCCAGCAGTAGGGGGACAGGGTCGGGCAATCAGCCCCAGCATTTT | TRBJ1-5 | TRBD1 | 16 | once | TRBV12-3/TRBV12-4
CAISGSGEETQYF | TGTGCCATCAGTGGGTCAGGGGAAGAGACCCAGTACTTC | TRBJ2-5 | . | 13 | many | TRBV10-3
CASSVEERWYGYTF | TGTGCCAGCAGCGTAGAGGAGAGATGGTATGGCTACACCTTC | TRBJ1-2 | . | 14 | many | TRBV9
CSARERTSSGANVLTF | TGCAGTGCTAGAGAGCGGACTAGCTCTGGGGCCAACGTCCTGACTTTC | TRBJ2-6 | TRBD2 | 16 | many | TRBV20-1
CASSRGREAFF | TGTGCCAGCAGCCGTGGACGAGAAGCTTTCTTT | TRBJ1-1 | . | 11 | many | TRBV7-8
CASSPGLAGDRYF | TGTGCCAGCAGTCCCGGACTAGCGGGAGATAGGTACTTC | TRBJ2-7 | TRBD2 | 13 | many | TRBV6-2/TRBV6-3
CASSERDQPQHF | TGTGCCAGCAGTGAGCGCGATCAGCCCCAGCATTTT | TRBJ1-5 | . | 12 | many | TRBV6-1
CASTKQGARETQYF | TGTGCCAGCACAAAACAGGGGGCGAGGGAGACCCAGTACTTC | TRBJ2-5 | TRBD1 | 14 | . | TRBV2
CASSYHGSYGYTF | TGTGCCAGCAGTTATCACGGGTCCTATGGCTACACCTTC | TRBJ1-2 | . | 13 | . | TRBV27
CASRRGPPEPQHF | TGTGCCAGCAGGCGCGGACCGCCCGAGCCCCAGCATTTT | TRBJ1-5 | . | 13 | many | TRBV2
CATSRASQGGYTF | TGTGCCACCAGCAGAGCCTCCCAGGGAGGCTACACCTTC | TRBJ1-2 | . | 13 | . | TRBV15
CASSTDLGEGNEQYF | TGTGCCAGCAGTACAGACTTGGGCGAGGGGAACGAGCAGTACTTC | TRBJ2-7 | . | 15 | few | TRBV6-2/TRBV6-3
CASTGHWNSPLHF | TGTGCCAGCACGGGACACTGGAATTCACCCCTCCACTTT | TRBJ1-6 | . | 13 | once | TRBV2
CASSKIQENQPQHF | TGTGCCAGTAGTAAGATACAGGAGAATCAGCCCCAGCATTTT | TRBJ1-5 | . | 14 | . | TRBV19
CASSPLQHRGNTEAFF | TGTGCCAGCAGTCCCCTCCAGCACCGGGGGAACACTGAAGCTTTCTTT | TRBJ1-1 | . | 16 | many | TRBV6-2/TRBV6-3